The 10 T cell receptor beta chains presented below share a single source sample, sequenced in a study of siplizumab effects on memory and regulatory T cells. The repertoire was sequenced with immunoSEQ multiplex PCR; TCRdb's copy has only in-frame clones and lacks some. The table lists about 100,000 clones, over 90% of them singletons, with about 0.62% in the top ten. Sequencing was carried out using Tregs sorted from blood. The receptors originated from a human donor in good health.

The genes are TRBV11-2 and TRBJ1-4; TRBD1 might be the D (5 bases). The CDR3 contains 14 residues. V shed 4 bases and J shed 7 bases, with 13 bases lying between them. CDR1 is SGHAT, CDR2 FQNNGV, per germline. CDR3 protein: CASSSRVTGEKLFF. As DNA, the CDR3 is TGTGCCAGCAGCTCCAGGGTGACGGGTGAAAAACTGTTTTTT.

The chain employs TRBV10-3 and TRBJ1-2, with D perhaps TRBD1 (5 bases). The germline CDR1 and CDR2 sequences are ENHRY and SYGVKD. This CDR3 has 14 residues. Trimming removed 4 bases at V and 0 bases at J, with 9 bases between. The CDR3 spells CAISARGSNYGYTF. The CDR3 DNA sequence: TGTGCCATCAGTGCGCGGGGGTCTAACTATGGCTACACCTTC.

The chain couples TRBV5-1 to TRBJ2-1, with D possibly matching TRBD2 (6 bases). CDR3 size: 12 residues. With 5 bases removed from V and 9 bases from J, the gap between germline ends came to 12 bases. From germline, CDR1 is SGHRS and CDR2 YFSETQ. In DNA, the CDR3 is TGCGCCAGCAGTGCTAGCGCGGGTGAGCAGTTCTTC. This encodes CASSASAGEQFF.

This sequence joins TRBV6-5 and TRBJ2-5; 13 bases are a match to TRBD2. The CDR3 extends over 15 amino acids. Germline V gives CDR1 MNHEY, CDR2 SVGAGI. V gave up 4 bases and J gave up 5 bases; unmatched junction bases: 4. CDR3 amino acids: CASSWGLAGKETQYF. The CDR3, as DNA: TGTGCCAGCAGTTGGGGACTAGCGGGGAAGGAGACCCAGTACTTC.

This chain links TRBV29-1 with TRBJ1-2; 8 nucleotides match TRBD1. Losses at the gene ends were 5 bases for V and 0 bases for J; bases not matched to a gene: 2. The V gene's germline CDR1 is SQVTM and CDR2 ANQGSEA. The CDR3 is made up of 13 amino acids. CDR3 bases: TGCAGCGTTCGACAGGGGTCTAACTATGGCTACACCTTC. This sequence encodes CSVRQGSNYGYTF.

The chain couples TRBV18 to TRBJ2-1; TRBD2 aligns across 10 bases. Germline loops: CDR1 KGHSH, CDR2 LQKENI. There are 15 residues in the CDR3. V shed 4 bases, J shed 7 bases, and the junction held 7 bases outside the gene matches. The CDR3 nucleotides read TGTGCCAGCTCACTCCTAGCGGGAGTTTCGAATGAGCAGTTCTTC. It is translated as CASSLLAGVSNEQFF.

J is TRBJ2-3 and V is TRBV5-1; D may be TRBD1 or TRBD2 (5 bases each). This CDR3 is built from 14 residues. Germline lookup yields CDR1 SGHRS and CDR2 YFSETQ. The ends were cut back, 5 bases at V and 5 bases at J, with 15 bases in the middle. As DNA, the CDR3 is TGCGCCAGCAGAACTCTTGGGGCGGGAGATACGCAGTATTTT. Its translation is CASRTLGAGDTQYF. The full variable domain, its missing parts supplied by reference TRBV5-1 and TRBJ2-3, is KAGVTQTPRYLIKTRGQQVTLSCSPISGHRSVSWYQQTPGQGLQFLFEYFSETQRNKGNFPGRFSGRQFSNSRSEMNVSTLELGDSALYLCASRTLGAGDTQYFGPGTRLTVL.

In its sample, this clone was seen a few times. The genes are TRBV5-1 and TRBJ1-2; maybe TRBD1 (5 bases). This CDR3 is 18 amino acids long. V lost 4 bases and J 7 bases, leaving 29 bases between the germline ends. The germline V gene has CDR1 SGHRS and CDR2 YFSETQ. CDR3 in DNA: TGCGCCAGCAGCGCCAGGCTCTGGCAGGGCTTCGACTCAGGTGGCTACACCTTC. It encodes CASSARLWQGFDSGGYTF.

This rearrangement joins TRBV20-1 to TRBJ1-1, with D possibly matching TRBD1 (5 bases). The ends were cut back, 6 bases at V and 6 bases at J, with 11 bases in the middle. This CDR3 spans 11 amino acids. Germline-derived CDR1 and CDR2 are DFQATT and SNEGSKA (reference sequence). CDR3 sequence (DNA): TGCAGTGCCCAGGGTTCCCCTGAAGCTTTCTTT. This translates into CSAQGSPEAFF.

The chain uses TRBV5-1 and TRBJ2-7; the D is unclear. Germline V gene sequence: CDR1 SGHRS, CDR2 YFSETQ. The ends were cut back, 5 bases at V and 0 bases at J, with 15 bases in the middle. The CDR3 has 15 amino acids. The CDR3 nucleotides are TGCGCCAGCAGGCGGCAGACCGACGGCTCCTACGAGCAGTACTTC. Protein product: CASRRQTDGSYEQYF. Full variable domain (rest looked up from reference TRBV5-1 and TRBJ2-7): KAGVTQTPRYLIKTRGQQVTLSCSPISGHRSVSWYQQTPGQGLQFLFEYFSETQRNKGNFPGRFSGRQFSNSRSEMNVSTLELGDSALYLCASRRQTDGSYEQYFGPGTRLTVT.